A selection of T cell receptor beta chains follows, all from one sample in a study of blood T cell repertoires in COVID-19. Assay: immunoSEQ multiplex PCR; the TCRdb copy retains only in-frame clones and omits some. The sample includes 250,000 or so clones, roughly 90% of them seen just once. The sequenced material came from peripheral blood. All receptors derive from a woman aged 25 to 39 with acute or convalescent COVID-19. Both conserved end residues are part of each CDR3. The order of the fields is clone size, J gene, V gene, D gene, CDR3 DNA, CDR3 protein. D genes are given only for firm matches. Size values are once, few and many counts, or a class for expanded clones, and some rows have none.

abundance: .
j_gene: TRBJ2-7
v_gene: TRBV27
d_gene: TRBD2
CDR3nt: TGTGCCAGCAGTTCACGGGAGGGGTTCGAGCAGTACTTC
CDR3aa: CASSSREGFEQYF

abundance: .
j_gene: TRBJ1-5
v_gene: TRBV2
d_gene: .
CDR3nt: TGTGCCAGCAGTGAACAGGGGAATAGCAATCAGCCCCAGCATTTT
CDR3aa: CASSEQGNSNQPQHF

abundance: .
j_gene: TRBJ2-7
v_gene: TRBV5-1
d_gene: TRBD1
CDR3nt: TGCGCCAGCAGCTTGACGACAGGACAGGTGATCTACGAGCAGTACTTC
CDR3aa: CASSLTTGQVIYEQYF

abundance: .
j_gene: TRBJ2-5
v_gene: TRBV24-1
d_gene: .
CDR3nt: TGTGCCACCAGTGATTTAGGGGGGGCGGACGTTCGGGAGACCCAGTACTTC
CDR3aa: CATSDLGGADVRETQYF

abundance: once
j_gene: TRBJ2-5
v_gene: TRBV18
d_gene: .
CDR3nt: TGTGCCAGCTCACCCCTAGGAGGAATCCAAGAGACCCAGTACTTC
CDR3aa: CASSPLGGIQETQYF

abundance: .
j_gene: TRBJ2-7
v_gene: TRBV4-3
d_gene: TRBD2
CDR3nt: TGCGCCAGCAGCCAAGATGGCGAGCGGGGCTACGAGCAGTACTTC
CDR3aa: CASSQDGERGYEQYF

abundance: .
j_gene: TRBJ2-2
v_gene: TRBV25-1
d_gene: TRBD1
CDR3nt: TGTGCCAGCACCCGGACAGGGAACACCGGGGAGCTGTTTTTT
CDR3aa: CASTRTGNTGELFF

abundance: once
j_gene: TRBJ2-2
v_gene: TRBV4-1
d_gene: .
CDR3nt: TGCGCCAGCAGCCAAGGGACAGTAAACACCGGGGAGCTGTTTTTT
CDR3aa: CASSQGTVNTGELFF

abundance: .
j_gene: TRBJ1-6
v_gene: TRBV10-2
d_gene: TRBD1
CDR3nt: TGCGCCAGCAGTTCACACGGGACAGAGGGTTCACCCCTCCACTTT
CDR3aa: CASSSHGTEGSPLHF

abundance: .
j_gene: TRBJ2-7
v_gene: TRBV2
d_gene: TRBD1
CDR3nt: TGTGCCAGCACCCGAGACAGGGGGAGAGAGCAGTACTTC
CDR3aa: CASTRDRGREQYF

abundance: .
j_gene: TRBJ1-4
v_gene: TRBV5-4
d_gene: .
CDR3nt: TGTGCCAGCAGCTTGTCGAGGCGACGGGGTGAAAAACTGTTTTTT
CDR3aa: CASSLSRRRGEKLFF

abundance: .
j_gene: TRBJ2-7
v_gene: TRBV19
d_gene: .
CDR3nt: TGTGCCAGTAGTTTGGGGCAGCGATACGAGCAGTACTTC
CDR3aa: CASSLGQRYEQYF

abundance: .
j_gene: TRBJ2-6
v_gene: TRBV6-2/TRBV6-3
d_gene: TRBD1
CDR3nt: TGTGCCAGCAGTTACCAAACTGGGACAGGGACTGGGGCCAACGTCCTGACTTTC
CDR3aa: CASSYQTGTGTGANVLTF

abundance: .
j_gene: TRBJ2-7
v_gene: TRBV7-2
d_gene: TRBD2
CDR3nt: TGTGCCAGCAGCTCACAGGGGACTAGCACGTTCGAGCAGTACTTC
CDR3aa: CASSSQGTSTFEQYF

abundance: .
j_gene: TRBJ2-7
v_gene: TRBV13
d_gene: TRBD2
CDR3nt: TGTGCCAGCAGCTTAGCTAGCGGGAGTCGCGAGCAGTACTTC
CDR3aa: CASSLASGSREQYF

abundance: .
j_gene: TRBJ2-2
v_gene: TRBV9
d_gene: TRBD2
CDR3nt: TGTGCCAGCAGCGTAGGCCCTAGCGGGAGGGCGTACACCGGGGAGCTGTTTTTT
CDR3aa: CASSVGPSGRAYTGELFF

abundance: few
j_gene: TRBJ1-1
v_gene: TRBV6-5
d_gene: TRBD1
CDR3nt: TGTGCCAGCAGCCCGTGGACAGGGAGGGACACTGAAGCTTTCTTT
CDR3aa: CASSPWTGRDTEAFF

abundance: .
j_gene: TRBJ2-1
v_gene: TRBV7-9
d_gene: TRBD1
CDR3nt: TGTGCCAGCAGCAACCGGGACAGGGGGCGAAATGAGCAGTTCTTC
CDR3aa: CASSNRDRGRNEQFF

abundance: .
j_gene: TRBJ2-5
v_gene: TRBV5-1
d_gene: TRBD2
CDR3nt: TGCGCCAGCAGCTTGGGGCTAGCGGGAGTCGGTATTGAGACCCAGTACTTC
CDR3aa: CASSLGLAGVGIETQYF

abundance: .
j_gene: TRBJ1-6
v_gene: TRBV5-1
d_gene: TRBD1
CDR3nt: TGCGCCAGCACCCTAAGGACAGGGGATAATTCACCCCTCCACTTT
CDR3aa: CASTLRTGDNSPLHF

abundance: .
j_gene: TRBJ2-7
v_gene: TRBV9
d_gene: TRBD1
CDR3nt: TGTGCCAGCAGCCCCAGGGGGCTCGCCTACGAGCAGTACTTC
CDR3aa: CASSPRGLAYEQYF

abundance: .
j_gene: TRBJ2-2
v_gene: TRBV14
d_gene: .
CDR3nt: TGTGCCAGCAGCCGTTTCCTAGGGCGGGACACCGGGGAGCTGTTTTTT
CDR3aa: CASSRFLGRDTGELFF

abundance: .
j_gene: TRBJ2-2
v_gene: TRBV9
d_gene: .
CDR3nt: TGTGCCAGCAGCGTCGGTCAGGCCGGGGAGCTGTTTTTT
CDR3aa: CASSVGQAGELFF

abundance: .
j_gene: TRBJ2-3
v_gene: TRBV11-1
d_gene: .
CDR3nt: TGTGCCAGCAGCTTAACTAGATCAGATACGCAGTATTTT
CDR3aa: CASSLTRSDTQYF

abundance: .
j_gene: TRBJ2-5
v_gene: TRBV9
d_gene: TRBD1
CDR3nt: TGTGCCAGCAGCGTAGTCGGACAGGGGCTGGAGACCCAGTACTTC
CDR3aa: CASSVVGQGLETQYF

abundance: .
j_gene: TRBJ2-2
v_gene: TRBV6-5
d_gene: TRBD2
CDR3nt: TGTGCCAGCTATAGCGGGAGTGGGAACACCGGGGAGCTGTTTTTT
CDR3aa: CASYSGSGNTGELFF

abundance: once
j_gene: TRBJ2-1
v_gene: TRBV14
d_gene: .
CDR3nt: TGTGCCAGCAGCCAAGGTAGTAGCTTCTACAATGAGCAGTTCTTC
CDR3aa: CASSQGSSFYNEQFF

abundance: .
j_gene: TRBJ1-5
v_gene: TRBV7-9
d_gene: .
CDR3nt: TGTGCCAGCAGCTCGGGAAAGAGGCCCCAGCATTTT
CDR3aa: CASSSGKRPQHF

abundance: once
j_gene: TRBJ2-5
v_gene: TRBV5-1
d_gene: TRBD2
CDR3nt: TGCGCCAGCAGTTCTGGGACTAGCGAGACCCAGTACTTC
CDR3aa: CASSSGTSETQYF

abundance: .
j_gene: TRBJ2-7
v_gene: TRBV4-1
d_gene: .
CDR3nt: TGCGCCAGCAGCCAAGATCAGATCCCTAGCGAGCAGTACTTC
CDR3aa: CASSQDQIPSEQYF

abundance: .
j_gene: TRBJ2-3
v_gene: TRBV7-6
d_gene: TRBD1
CDR3nt: TGTGCCAGCAGCTTCGAGACAGGGGGAATGGGCACAGATACGCAGTATTTT
CDR3aa: CASSFETGGMGTDTQYF

abundance: .
j_gene: TRBJ2-3
v_gene: TRBV6-2/TRBV6-3
d_gene: TRBD2
CDR3nt: TGTGCCAGCAGTTACCGGAATAGCGGGAGGGCCGGAGGCACAGATACGCAGTATTTT
CDR3aa: CASSYRNSGRAGGTDTQYF

abundance: .
j_gene: TRBJ2-5
v_gene: TRBV27
d_gene: TRBD2
CDR3nt: TGTGCCAGCAGTTTATCGTCCCTAGCGGGAGGGGGGACCCAGTACTTC
CDR3aa: CASSLSSLAGGGTQYF

abundance: .
j_gene: TRBJ1-6
v_gene: TRBV14
d_gene: .
CDR3nt: TGTGCCAGCAGCCAAGAACGGGGGGGACATCCCTATAATTCACCCCTCCACTTT
CDR3aa: CASSQERGGHPYNSPLHF

abundance: .
j_gene: TRBJ2-7
v_gene: TRBV6-2/TRBV6-3
d_gene: TRBD1
CDR3nt: TGTGCCAGCAGTTACCTTGTCGGGACAGGGGGCGTAAGTGGATACGAGCAGTACTTC
CDR3aa: CASSYLVGTGGVSGYEQYF

abundance: .
j_gene: TRBJ1-5
v_gene: TRBV30
d_gene: .
CDR3nt: TGTGCCTGGAGTCCATCGCCCCGGCCGGAGCAGCCCCAGCATTTT
CDR3aa: CAWSPSPRPEQPQHF

abundance: .
j_gene: TRBJ2-7
v_gene: TRBV27
d_gene: TRBD2
CDR3nt: TGTGCCAGCAGCCCTAGCGGGTTGGGCCCCTACGAGCAGTACTTC
CDR3aa: CASSPSGLGPYEQYF

abundance: .
j_gene: TRBJ1-2
v_gene: TRBV12-3/TRBV12-4
d_gene: .
CDR3nt: TGTGCCAGCAGTTTCCAGGCTGACTATGGCTACACCTTC
CDR3aa: CASSFQADYGYTF

abundance: few
j_gene: TRBJ2-3
v_gene: TRBV9
d_gene: TRBD2
CDR3nt: TGTGCCAGCGGGGAGGGAGCGGGGGTCACAGATACGCAGTATTTT
CDR3aa: CASGEGAGVTDTQYF

abundance: .
j_gene: TRBJ1-1
v_gene: TRBV5-6
d_gene: .
CDR3nt: TGTGCCAGCAGCCCGGGGTTAGGGATGGGGACTGAAGCTTTCTTT
CDR3aa: CASSPGLGMGTEAFF

abundance: once
j_gene: TRBJ2-5
v_gene: TRBV5-1
d_gene: TRBD2
CDR3nt: TGCGCCAGCAGTTCTAGCGGGAGGGGGGAGACCCAGTACTTC
CDR3aa: CASSSSGRGETQYF

abundance: .
j_gene: TRBJ2-5
v_gene: TRBV15
d_gene: TRBD2
CDR3nt: TGTGCCACCATGAGGCTAGCGGGACCCGAGACCCAGTACTTC
CDR3aa: CATMRLAGPETQYF

abundance: .
j_gene: TRBJ2-1
v_gene: TRBV10-3
d_gene: .
CDR3nt: TGTGCCATCAGTGATCCAAGCGTGAGCTCCTACAATGAGCAGTTCTTC
CDR3aa: CAISDPSVSSYNEQFF

abundance: .
j_gene: TRBJ1-5
v_gene: TRBV7-2
d_gene: .
CDR3nt: TGTGCCAGCAGCTTAGCCGGTAACAATCAGCCCCAGCATTTT
CDR3aa: CASSLAGNNQPQHF

abundance: .
j_gene: TRBJ2-3
v_gene: TRBV5-1
d_gene: .
CDR3nt: TGCGCCAGCAGCTTGGACAGTTTCACAGATACGCAGTATTTT
CDR3aa: CASSLDSFTDTQYF

abundance: .
j_gene: TRBJ1-5
v_gene: TRBV7-2
d_gene: TRBD1
CDR3nt: TGTGCCAGCAGTTCGGACAGGGGAAATCAGCCCCAGCATTTT
CDR3aa: CASSSDRGNQPQHF